This T cell receptor (beta chain) was sequenced in a study of blood T cells in healthy people across ages. It was approximately 10 milliliters of peripheral blood that were drawn from each donor. This clonotype was recorded a few times. Primed by a sample-barcoded 5' primer and a J-beta primer mix, a second PCR proceeded for about 7 to 11 cycles. Sequencing recovered at least 2.5 million CDR3-containing paired-end reads from each sample. TCRdb reprocessed the 5' RACE reads with MiXCR, giving one entry per CDR3 protein. The repertoire holds approximately 1.5 million distinct CDR3 sequences, 40% to 45% seen once, with over 3.5% in the top ten. This CDR3 region has 19 residues. Per germline, CDR1 MGHDK and CDR2 SYGVNS. The ends lost 1 base at V and 2 bases at J; junction bases unmatched: 9.

The sequence derives from a woman between 18 and 29 years old in good health. The sample consisted of blood. The chain employs TRBV25-1 and TRBJ2-6, with 9 positions matching TRBD2. The CDR3 here is CASSEFGGGAFTGANVLTF. The CDR3 region has the DNA TGTGCCAGCAGTGAATTCGGCGGGGGGGCCTTTACTGGGGCCAACGTCCTGACTTTC.